This T cell receptor (beta chain) was sequenced during a study of cytomegalovirus exposure and HLA in healthy donors. Study-wide results and caveats: Within a later analysis, the majority of CMV-associated TCR beta chains appeared HLA-restricted.

The CDR3 covers 16 residues. V was clipped by 3 bases and J by 4 bases; unmatched bases: 9. Per germline, CDR1 SGHVS and CDR2 FNYEAQ. About this clone: Its specificity is unknown.

Use of 60 Vbeta and 13 Jbeta primers characterized the PCR. Sequenced by immunoSEQ multiplex PCR; TCRdb stores in-frame clones only, minus some. The sample includes approximately 150,000 clones, around 73% of them seen just once. The sequencing sample was made of PBMCs. V and J are TRBV7-6 and TRBJ2-3, with 8 nucleotides matching TRBD2. This receptor was obtained from a woman aged 18-29 years in good health and CMV-seropositive. The CDR3 spells CASSFPSGRAPDTQYF. The DNA for the CDR3 is TGTGCCAGCAGCTTTCCCTCCGGGAGGGCACCAGATACGCAGTATTTT.